This TCR beta chain emerged from a study of shared clonotypes between healthy human individuals. V gave up 3 bases and J gave up 4 bases, with 18 bases separating them. The germline V gene has CDR1 MNHNS and CDR2 SASEGT. This CDR3 comprises 16 residues. This clone was detected a few times. The repertoire was sequenced with immunoSEQ multiplex PCR; TCRdb's copy has only in-frame clones and lacks some. The table lists about a million clones, 76% of them singletons. This chain joins TRBV6-1 and TRBJ1-2; tentatively, D is TRBD1 (5 bases). The receptor's source is a man younger than 30 in good health. Sequencing input: memory CD4+ T cells sorted from blood. Indicated subset: CD45RA-negative fraction. CDR3: CASSERGSGQIYGYTF. The CDR3 DNA is TGTGCCAGCAGTGAGCGGGGCTCGGGTCAAATCTATGGCTACACCTTC.